This TCR beta chain came from a study of T cells in Graves' hyperthyroidism and ophthalmopathy (dated by TCRdb to the late 2010s). In terms of the full investigation: Peripheral blood samples were taken at the time of initial diagnosis, prior to any treatment. Thyroid tissue and blood T-cell repertoires from about six Graves' hyperthyroidism patients were also compared in the study. After sampling, hyperthyroidism patients received methimazole starting at 30 mg daily, and ophthalmopathy patients received high-dose intravenous methylprednisolone. A discovery cohort of roughly 100 patients, about 43 with Graves' ophthalmopathy and 55 to 60 with stable Graves' hyperthyroidism, was used to find distinguishing TCR V-J signatures. The paper reports TCR Vbeta CDR3 sequencing of roughly 140 peripheral blood samples: approximately 41 ophthalmopathy, about 75 hyperthyroidism and around 17 progressor patients. The roughly 90 discovery patients were divided at random into training and test sets in a 7:3 ratio. Prospective prediction of ophthalmopathy was tested in an independent validation cohort consisting of 18 to 20 hyperthyroidism patients and around 17 patients who later progressed to ophthalmopathy. General findings and caveats noted by the study authors: During validation, the model predicted progression to ophthalmopathy a median of around 7 months ahead of onset, with almost 71% sensitivity and roughly 72% specificity. A model built on a 13 V-J signature distinguished ophthalmopathy from stable hyperthyroidism, reaching around 88% sensitivity and approximately 83% specificity in cross-validation and 80%/75% in testing. Most expanded thyroid clonotypes (frequency above 0.001) were also found in blood, which suggests that blood repertoires may mirror thyroid immune responses. No statistical method was used to fix the sample size in advance, and group allocation was not hidden from the investigators.

Amplification of TCR beta CDR3 regions was carried out from RNA transcripts. The first round of RT-PCR for the TCR CDR3 was performed with the HTBI primer set and the Qiagen OneStep RT-PCR kit. Libraries were constructed in a second round of multiplex PCR, after which size selection and purification were performed. Paired-end sequencing of the libraries was performed with 100 bp reads on an Illumina HiSeq2000. For the original study's pipeline: SOAPnuke was used to process the raw data, removing reads that contained adapters or uncalled bases, had a mean Phred below 15, or lacked an exact match to the constant primer or identifier. COPE v1.2.5 was used to merge high-quality paired reads, and clonotypes were defined as unique nucleotide sequences. Clonotypes were aligned to IMGT TRBV, TRBD and TRBJ reference segments using MiTCR v1.1. Analysis was restricted to V-J combinations with a frequency above 0.0001, which covered roughly 99% of repertoires. The TCS score was defined as the ratio of F50 (clonal expansion) to E x V (chaos), calculated using BLOSUM62-based TCRdist between CDR3 peptides within each V-J. Welch's t-statistics and random forest reduced around 510 V-J features to fewer than 15, which were used in a naive Bayes classifier (R e1071). The public reads were reprocessed in TCRdb via fastp at Q25 and MiXCR, keeping in-frame beta chains. Rows with one shared CDR3 protein collapse into an entry with the most common genes and DNA. The V and J calls come from TCRdb's annotation, not from the publication. This sample is represented by roughly 740,000 distinct CDR3 sequences; around 15% of them were singletons. Clones ranked in the top ten supply roughly 8% of the sample.

On this clonotype: No cognate antigen has been identified for it. No much larger clone exists at a distance of one base, and base qualities are not known.

From the cysteine through the phenylalanine, the CDR3 covers 16 amino acids. CDR3 DNA is the only sequence kept; it has 48 bases, read in frame from the first base. Trimming removed 5 bases from V and 6 bases from J; the gene matches leave 15 bases unexplained. The germline V gene encodes CDR1 MGHDK and CDR2 SYGVNS. Stable Graves' hyperthyroidism was defined as the absence of progression to ophthalmopathy over 18 months of follow-up. Hyperthyroidism patients were aged 18 to 65 years and newly diagnosed, with disease duration of less than 2 months. The study excluded patients with uncontrolled infections, other autoimmune diseases, pregnancy or lactation. Diagnoses were based on clinical symptoms, serum thyroxine and TRAb, thyroid ultrasound and orbital computed tomography. PBMCs were separated from under 11 ml of fresh peripheral blood using Ficoll-Paque density gradient centrifugation. Total RNA was extracted with Trizol reagent, and quality was checked on an Agilent 2100 Bioanalyzer.

The sequenced material came from blood. This clonotype was obtained from a man aged 18 to 30 with Graves' hyperthyroidism. The receptor chain draws on TRBV25-1 and TRBJ2-7; 8 junctional bases match TRBD2. The CDR3 protein sequence reads: CASSSYSGRPFLEQYF. The DNA sequence is TGTGCCAGCAGTTCCTACAGCGGGAGACCATTTCTCGAGCAGTACTTC.